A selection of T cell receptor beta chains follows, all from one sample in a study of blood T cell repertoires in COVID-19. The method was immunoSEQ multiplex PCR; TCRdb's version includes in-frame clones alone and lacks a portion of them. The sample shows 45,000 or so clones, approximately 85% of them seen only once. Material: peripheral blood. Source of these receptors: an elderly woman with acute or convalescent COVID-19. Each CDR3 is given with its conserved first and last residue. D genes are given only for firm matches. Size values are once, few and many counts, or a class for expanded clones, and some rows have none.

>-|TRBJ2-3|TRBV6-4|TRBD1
TGTGCCAGCAGAGACCGGGACAGGGCCACAGATACGCAGTATTTT
CASRDRDRATDTQYF
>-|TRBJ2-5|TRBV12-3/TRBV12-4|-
TGTGCCAGCAGTTTTACCAGGGCGACCCAGTACTTC
CASSFTRATQYF
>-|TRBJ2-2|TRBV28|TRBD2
TGTGCCAGCAGTTCGGTACTAGCGGGCCCCCGGAACACCGGGGAGCTGTTTTTT
CASSSVLAGPRNTGELFF
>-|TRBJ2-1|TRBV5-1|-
TGCGCCAGCAGCCCCCCCGAGGTTTATGAGCAGTTCTTC
CASSPPEVYEQFF
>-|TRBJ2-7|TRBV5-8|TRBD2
TGTGCCAGCGGAAGACTAGCCCGAAACCTTTACGAGCAGTACTTC
CASGRLARNLYEQYF
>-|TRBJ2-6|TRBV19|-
TGTGCCAGTAGTATTAGTTCTGGGGCCAACGTCCTGACTTTC
CASSISSGANVLTF
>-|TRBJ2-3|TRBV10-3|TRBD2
TGTGCCACAACTAGCGTGATCGCAGATACGCAGTATTTT
CATTSVIADTQYF
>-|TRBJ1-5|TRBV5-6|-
TGTGCCAGCAGCTTAGTGAGCGGACAGCCCCAGCATTTT
CASSLVSGQPQHF
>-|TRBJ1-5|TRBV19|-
TGTGCCAGTAGCAAAAACAGGGAACAGCCCCAGCATTTT
CASSKNREQPQHF
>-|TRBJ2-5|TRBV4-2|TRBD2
TGTGCCAGCAGCCAAGATGGGGGACTAGCGGGACAAGAGACCCAGTACTTC
CASSQDGGLAGQETQYF
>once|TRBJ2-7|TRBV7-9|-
TGTGCCAGCAGCCCGTCCTACGAGCAGTACTTC
CASSPSYEQYF
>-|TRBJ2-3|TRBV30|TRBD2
TGTGCCTCCCTAGCGGGAGTAACAGATACGCAGTATTTT
CASLAGVTDTQYF
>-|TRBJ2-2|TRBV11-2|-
TGTGCCAGCAGCTTAGTAGTTGGGCGACGGAGGACCGGGGAGCTGTTTTTT
CASSLVVGRRRTGELFF
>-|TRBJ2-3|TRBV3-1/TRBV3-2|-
TGTGCCAGCAGTCCCCTCCGGAGCACAGATACGCAGTATTTT
CASSPLRSTDTQYF
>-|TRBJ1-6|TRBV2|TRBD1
TGTGCCAGCAGACAGGGGGTTAGTAATTCACCCCTCCACTTT
CASRQGVSNSPLHF
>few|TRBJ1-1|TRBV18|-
TGTGCCAGCTCACCGTCTGAGGCGGGGCAGGGCACTGAAGCTTTCTTT
CASSPSEAGQGTEAFF
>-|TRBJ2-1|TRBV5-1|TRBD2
TGCGCCAGCAGCTTCCGGGAGGAAGCCTACAATGAGCAGTTCTTC
CASSFREEAYNEQFF
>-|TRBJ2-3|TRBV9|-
TGTGCCAGCAGCGTAGCTAGCGAATTAGATACGCAGTATTTT
CASSVASELDTQYF
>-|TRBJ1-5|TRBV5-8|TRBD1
TGTGCCAGCAGCTTGTACGACCGGGACAGGGGGAAGAGGGGCAATCAGCCCCAGCATTTT
CASSLYDRDRGKRGNQPQHF
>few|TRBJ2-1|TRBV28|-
TGTGCCAGCAGTTACCTTGGGAGCGGAGCTTACAATGAGCAGTTCTTC
CASSYLGSGAYNEQFF
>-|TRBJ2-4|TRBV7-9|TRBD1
TGTGCCAGTTCCGGACAGGGGGTCAACATTCAGTACTTC
CASSGQGVNIQYF
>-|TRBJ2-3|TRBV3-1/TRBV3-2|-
TGTGCCAGCAGCCCGTGGGGCGCCAGCACAGATACGCAGTATTTT
CASSPWGASTDTQYF
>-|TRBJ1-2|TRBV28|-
TGTGCCAGCATCAGCGGGGGGCAAGGCTATGGCTACACCTTC
CASISGGQGYGYTF
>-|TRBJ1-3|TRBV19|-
TGTGCCAGTAGTCCTCCACAGGGTTTGAGAGGAAACACCATATATTTT
CASSPPQGLRGNTIYF
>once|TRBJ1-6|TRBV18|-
TGTGCCAGCTCACCAGAGAAGAGGATCCCCCTCCACTTT
CASSPEKRIPLHF
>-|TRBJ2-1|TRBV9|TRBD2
TGTGCCAGCAGCGTAGGGCGGGGGGATCACTACAATGAGCAGTTCTTC
CASSVGRGDHYNEQFF
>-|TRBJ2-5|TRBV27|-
TGTGCCAGCAGCCGTCCCCAAGAGACCCAGTACTTC
CASSRPQETQYF
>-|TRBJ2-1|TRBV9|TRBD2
TGTGCCAGCAGCGTTAGCGGGAGGGGAAATGAGCAGTTCTTC
CASSVSGRGNEQFF
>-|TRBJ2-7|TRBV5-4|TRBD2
TGTGCCAGCAGCCCTGCTAGCGGGAGTCGCTACGAGCAGTACTTC
CASSPASGSRYEQYF
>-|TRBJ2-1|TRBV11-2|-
TGTGCCAGCAGCTTCGTGGACAGAGTATACAATGAGCAGTTCTTC
CASSFVDRVYNEQFF
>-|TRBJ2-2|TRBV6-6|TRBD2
TGTGCCAGCAGTTACTTCGGTCCAGCGGGAGGCGGGGAGCTGTTTTTT
CASSYFGPAGGGELFF
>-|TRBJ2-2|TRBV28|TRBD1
TGTGCCAGCAGTTTATGGGGACAGGGTCTCCCCGGGGAGCTGTTTTTT
CASSLWGQGLPGELFF
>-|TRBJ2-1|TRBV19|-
TGTGCCAGTAGTATCTCGAGGTTCTACAATGAGCAGTTCTTC
CASSISRFYNEQFF